These 26 T cell receptor beta chains were sequenced from one sample in a study of cytomegalovirus exposure and HLA in healthy donors. The PCR used 60 Vbeta and 13 Jbeta primers. The protocol was immunoSEQ multiplex PCR, while the TCRdb copy is restricted to in-frame clones and leaves out a portion. The top ten clones hold around 10% of a sample with 69,000 or so clones, about 74% of them seen once. The specimen was PBMCs. These receptors were obtained from a woman in her fifties or sixties in good health and CMV-seropositive.

The chain employs TRBV18 and TRBJ1-1; D gene uncertain. Germline assignment: CDR1 KGHSH and CDR2 LQKENI. This CDR3 spans 15 amino acids. V dropped 6 bases and J dropped 4 bases, with 18 bases sitting between them. The CDR3 protein is CASSPVGLGLTEAFF. The CDR3 DNA reads as TGTGCCAGCTCCCCGGTAGGACTCGGGCTCACTGAAGCTTTCTTT.

The CDR3 protein is CAHGQAYSGNTIYF. CDR3 bases: TGTGCCCACGGACAGGCCTACTCTGGAAACACCATATATTTT. This chain links TRBV30 with TRBJ1-3; 7 bases map to TRBD1. V dropped 8 bases and J dropped 0; count of bases not matched to a gene: 7. This CDR3 contains 14 residues. The germline V gene has CDR1 GTSNPN and CDR2 SVGIG (reference sequence). The whole variable domain, filled in from reference TRBV30 and TRBJ1-3, reads SQTIHQWPATLVQPVGSPLSLECTVEGTSNPNLYWYRQAAGRGLQLLFYSVGIGQISSEVPQNLSASRPQDRQFILSSKKLLLSDSGFYLCAHGQAYSGNTIYFGEGSWLTVV.

The chain couples TRBV7-9 to TRBJ1-4, with D perhaps TRBD1 (6 bases). Looked up from germline, CDR1 is SEHNR and CDR2 is FQNEAQ (reference sequence). Deletions cut 5 bases from V and 3 bases from J, with 13 bases between. The CDR3 runs 15 residues. CDR3 protein: CASSKQGTANEKLFF. The CDR3 DNA follows: TGTGCCAGCAGCAAACAGGGTACGGCTAATGAAAAACTGTTTTTT.

The chain couples TRBV4-1 to TRBJ2-1, with 12 nucleotides matching TRBD2. Germline CDR1 and CDR2: MGHRA and YSYEKL. V lost 5 bases, J lost 6 bases, and 5 bases stayed unmatched. The CDR3 loop spans 15 amino acids. The CDR3 sequence: CASSDRTSGINEQFF. CDR3 bases: TGCGCCAGCAGCGACCGGACTAGCGGGATCAATGAGCAGTTCTTC.

This clone was counted a single time. The V call is TRBV7-9, the J call TRBJ2-2, with 7 bases matching TRBD2. The length of the CDR3 is 15 residues. Per germline, CDR1 SEHNR and CDR2 FQNEAQ (reference sequence). Unmatched junction bases numbered 9, after V lost 11 bases and J lost 0 bases. CDR3 nucleotides: TGTGCCGGACTAGGGGTGATATCGAACACCGGGGAGCTGTTTTTT. It yields the protein CAGLGVISNTGELFF.

The rearrangement uses TRBV19 and TRBJ1-2; 8 bases agree with TRBD1. Unmatched junction bases numbered 6, after V lost 3 bases and J lost 6 bases. The germline gives CDR1 LNHDA, CDR2 SQIVND (reference sequence). The CDR3 runs 14 residues. CDR3 DNA sequence: TGTGCCAGTAGTATGACAGGGGAAGTGGATGGCTACACCTTC. It encodes CASSMTGEVDGYTF. Together with reference TRBV19 and TRBJ1-2, the CDR3 gives the full variable domain: DGGITQSPKYLFRKEGQNVTLSCEQNLNHDAMYWYRQDPGQGLRLIYYSQIVNDFQKGDIAEGYSVSREKKESFPLTVTSAQKNPTAFYLCASSMTGEVDGYTFGSGTRLTVV.

CDR3 nucleotide sequence: TGTGCCAGCCGAGAGAGGAGGGGTAGCACTGAAGCTTTCTTT. Amino acids: CASRERRGSTEAFF. The genes are TRBV6-1 and TRBJ1-1, with D tentatively TRBD1 (5 bases). V shed 8 bases and J shed 4 bases, with 17 bases lying between them. Germline CDR1 MNHNS, CDR2 SASEGT. This CDR3 is 14 amino acids long.

The chain has TRBV11-3 and TRBJ2-2; TRBD1 is a possible D gene (6 bases). Germline V lookup: CDR1 SGHNT, CDR2 YENEEA. Trimming left V 3 bases short and J 1 base short, with 9 bases between. The CDR3 runs to 15 residues. Written as DNA, the CDR3 is TGTGCCAGCAGCTTTCGGACAGAGAACACCGGGGAGCTGTTTTTT. It encodes CASSFRTENTGELFF.

V and J are TRBV6-1 and TRBJ2-6; a weak D match, TRBD2 (7 bases). The CDR3 runs to 14 residues. Germline values: CDR1 MNHNS, CDR2 SASEGT. Trimming took off 8 bases at V and 2 bases at J, with 10 bases between the two ends. This CDR3 reads CASLGGAGANVLTF. CDR3 DNA: TGTGCCAGCTTAGGGGGGGCTGGGGCCAACGTCCTGACTTTC.

The chain is built from TRBV5-1 and TRBJ2-7, with D tentatively TRBD1 (6 bases). V gave up 0 bases and J gave up 6 bases, with 13 bases separating them. This CDR3 comprises 14 residues. Germline CDR1 SGHRS, CDR2 YFSETQ. CDR3 sequence reads: CASSLAGQRGEQYF. The CDR3 nucleotides are TGCGCCAGCAGCTTGGCTGGACAGAGAGGCGAGCAGTACTTC.

In this sample, this clone turned up once. The CDR3 sequence is CASSIAPRMREKLFF. The CDR3 DNA sequence: TGTGCCAGTAGTATTGCCCCACGGATGAGGGAAAAACTGTTTTTT. The chain carries TRBV19 and TRBJ1-4; the D is unclear. The germline V and J ends were trimmed by 3 bases and 8 bases, with 16 bases remaining between them. This CDR3 spans 15 amino acids. Looked up from germline, CDR1 is LNHDA and CDR2 is SQIVND (reference sequence).

In this sample, this clone turned up once. Sequence at one end of the junction differs from germline and may be a read error. The V and J genes are TRBV5-1 and TRBJ1-1; D might be TRBD1 (6 bases). Germline V gene lookup returns CDR1 SGHRS and CDR2 YFSETQ. The CDR3 has 15 residues. The CDR3 nucleotides read TGCGCCAGCACCTTGCTCGCGGGGGGCAACACTGAAGCTTTCTTT. It is translated as CASTLLAGGNTEAFF.

J is TRBJ2-6 and V is TRBV19; D may be TRBD1 (7 bases). V gave up 5 bases and J gave up 0 bases, with 11 bases separating them. The CDR3 length is 16 residues. Looked up from germline, CDR1 is LNHDA and CDR2 is SQIVND (reference sequence). CDR3 in amino acids: CASSPGGSSGANVLTF. CDR3 nucleotide sequence: TGTGCCAGTAGTCCAGGGGGGAGCTCTGGGGCCAACGTCCTGACTTTC.

This chain joins TRBV10-2 and TRBJ1-2; D call uncertain. Germline CDR1 reads WSHSY; CDR2 reads SAAADI. The CDR3 totals 13 residues. V gave up 5 bases and J gave up 3 bases, with 10 bases separating them. The CDR3: CASSIRGDYGYTF. DNA of the CDR3: TGCGCCAGCAGTATCCGAGGCGACTATGGCTACACCTTC.

The gene calls are TRBV5-8 and TRBJ2-3; the match to TRBD1 covers 9 bases. Trimming took 4 bases from V and 4 from J; bases not matched to a gene: 7. Germline V gives CDR1 SGHTS, CDR2 YDEGEE. The CDR3 has 15 residues. CDR3 sequence reads: CASSPGTGLSDTQYF. The CDR3 bases are TGTGCCAGCAGCCCCGGGACAGGGTTGTCAGATACGCAGTATTTT.

This clone was detected once. The CDR3 sequence: CASGIQGSNEAFF. DNA for the CDR3: TGCGCCAGCGGAATACAGGGCTCGAATGAAGCTTTCTTT. The chain recombines TRBV5-1 with TRBJ1-1, with a possible D match to TRBD1 (6 bases). Germline assignment: CDR1 SGHRS and CDR2 YFSETQ. V was pared by 7 bases and J by 7 bases, with 17 bases between. The CDR3 runs to 13 residues.

This clone was detected only a few times. The chain joins TRBV7-2 to TRBJ1-5, with D possibly matching TRBD1 (5 bases). CDR1 and CDR2 from the germline V gene are SGHTA and FQGNSA. The CDR3 runs 16 residues. V was trimmed by 5 bases and J by 3 bases, leaving 17 bases between them. The CDR3 coding sequence is TGTGCCAGCAGCCCACGACAAAGGGGCCTCAATCAGCCCCAGCATTTT. This gives the protein CASSPRQRGLNQPQHF.

In its sample, this clone is medium-sized. This rearrangement joins TRBV5-5 to TRBJ2-7; D ambiguous. Germline CDR1 reads SGHKS; CDR2 reads YYEKEE (reference sequence). V lost 0 bases and J lost 6, with 13 bases in between. CDR3 size: 14 residues. As DNA, the CDR3 is TGTGCCAGCAGCTTGGTTGGTAGAAGTAGCGAGCAGTACTTC. It is translated as CASSLVGRSSEQYF.

The chain is built from TRBV19 and TRBJ2-1; D is perhaps TRBD1 (6 bases). Germline V lookup: CDR1 LNHDA, CDR2 SQIVND (reference sequence). Between the trimmed V and J ends, which lost 6 bases and 0 bases, there was a span of 12 bases. The CDR3 spans 15 residues. The CDR3 is CASRDSAGSYNEQFF. As DNA, the CDR3 is TGTGCCAGTAGGGACAGCGCGGGCTCCTACAATGAGCAGTTCTTC.

The rearrangement links TRBV18 to TRBJ2-3; D not resolved. The ends were cut back, 0 bases at V and 6 bases at J, with 13 bases in the middle. The CDR3 loop spans 15 amino acids. Germline V gives CDR1 KGHSH, CDR2 LQKENI. The CDR3 bases are TGTGCCAGCTCACCACCGGGCAACGTGGCGGATACGCAGTATTTT. Protein: CASSPPGNVADTQYF.

This rearrangement joins TRBV2 to TRBJ1-3; no clear D gene. The CDR3 length is 14 residues. The ends were cut back, 5 bases at V and 8 bases at J, with 16 bases in the middle. Germline CDR1 SNHLY, CDR2 FYNNEI. Here the CDR3 reads CASSPRYSSDTIYF. The DNA of the CDR3 is TGTGCCAGCAGTCCCCGGTACTCGTCGGACACCATATATTTT.

This clone was seen more than once but under ten times. The rearrangement uses TRBV5-1 and TRBJ1-1; 8 nucleotides align to TRBD1. With V trimmed by 4 bases and J by 1 base, 3 bases remained unmatched. There are 14 residues in the CDR3. Germline V gene sequence: CDR1 SGHRS, CDR2 YFSETQ. CDR3 in amino acids: CASSTQGGNTEAFF. The DNA of the CDR3 is TGCGCCAGCAGCACACAGGGGGGGAACACTGAAGCTTTCTTT. The whole variable domain, remainder taken from reference TRBV5-1 and TRBJ1-1, is KAGVTQTPRYLIKTRGQQVTLSCSPISGHRSVSWYQQTPGQGLQFLFEYFSETQRNKGNFPGRFSGRQFSNSRSEMNVSTLELGDSALYLCASSTQGGNTEAFFGQGTRLTVV.

The chain combines TRBV29-1 with TRBJ2-1, with a tentative D call TRBD2 (5 bases). Germline values: CDR1 SQVTM, CDR2 ANQGSEA. This CDR3 region has 15 residues. V lost 6 bases and J lost 0, with 15 bases in between. The chain's CDR3 is CSVLTRGSSYNEQFF. The CDR3 DNA follows: TGCAGCGTCCTGACTCGTGGGAGCTCCTACAATGAGCAGTTCTTC.

The V call is TRBV21-1, the J call TRBJ1-1. TRBV21-1 is tagged as a pseudogene. CDR3 length equals 14 residues. CDR3 coding DNA: TGTGCCAGCAGCAATGGGGACGGGAGCACTGAAGCTTTCTTT. Translated, it gives CASSNGDGSTEAFF.

The rearrangement uses TRBV30 and TRBJ1-1, with D hard to call. The germline V and J ends were trimmed by 0 bases and 0 bases, with 11 bases remaining between them. The CDR3 runs to 15 residues. Germline CDR1 reads GTSNPN; CDR2 reads SVGIG (reference sequence). This chain's CDR3 is CAWSVKYRMNTEAFF. Here the CDR3 DNA reads TGTGCCTGGAGTGTAAAATACAGAATGAACACTGAAGCTTTCTTT.

This chain joins TRBV2 and TRBJ2-1; 9 bases align to TRBD1. CDR3 length equals 11 residues. The ends lost 6 bases at V and 9 bases at J; junction bases unmatched: 0. The germline V gene has CDR1 SNHLY and CDR2 FYNNEI. The CDR3 DNA sequence: TGTGCCAGCAGGGACAGGGGTGAGCAGTTCTTC. Translating gives CASRDRGEQFF. Based on the CDR3 plus reference TRBV2 and TRBJ2-1, the full variable domain is EPEVTQTPSHQVTQMGQEVILRCVPISNHLYFYWYRQILGQKVEFLVSFYNNEISEKSEIFDDQFSVERPDGSNFTLKIRSTKLEDSAMYFCASRDRGEQFFGPGTRLTVL.